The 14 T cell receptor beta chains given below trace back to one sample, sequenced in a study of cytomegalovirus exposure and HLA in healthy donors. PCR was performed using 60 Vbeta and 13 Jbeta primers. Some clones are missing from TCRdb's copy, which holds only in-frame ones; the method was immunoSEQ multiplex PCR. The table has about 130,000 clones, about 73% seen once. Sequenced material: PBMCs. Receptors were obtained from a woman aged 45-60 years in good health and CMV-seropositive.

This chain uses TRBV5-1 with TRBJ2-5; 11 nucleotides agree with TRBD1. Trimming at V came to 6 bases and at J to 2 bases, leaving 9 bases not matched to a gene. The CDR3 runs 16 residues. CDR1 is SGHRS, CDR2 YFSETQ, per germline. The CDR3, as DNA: TGCGCCAGCAACATCGCCGGGACAGGGGGTCAAGAGACCCAGTACTTC. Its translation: CASNIAGTGGQETQYF.

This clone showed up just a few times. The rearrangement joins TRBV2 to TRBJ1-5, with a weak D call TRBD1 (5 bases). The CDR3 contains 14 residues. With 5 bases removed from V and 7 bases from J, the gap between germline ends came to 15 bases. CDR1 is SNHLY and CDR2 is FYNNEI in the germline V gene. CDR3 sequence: CASSMGREGQPQHF. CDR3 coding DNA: TGTGCCAGCAGTATGGGCAGGGAGGGGCAGCCCCAGCATTTT.

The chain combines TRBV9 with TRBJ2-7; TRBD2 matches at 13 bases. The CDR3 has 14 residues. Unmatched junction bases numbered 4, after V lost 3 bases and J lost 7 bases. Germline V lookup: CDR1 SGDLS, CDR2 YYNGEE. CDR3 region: CASSAGLAGEEQYF. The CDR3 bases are TGTGCCAGCAGCGCCGGACTAGCGGGGGAAGAGCAGTACTTC.

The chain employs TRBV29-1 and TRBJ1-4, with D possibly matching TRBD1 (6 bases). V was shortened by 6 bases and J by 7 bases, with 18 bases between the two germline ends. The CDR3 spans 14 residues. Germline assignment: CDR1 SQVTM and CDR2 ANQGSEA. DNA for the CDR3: TGCAGCGTCAAGGGAGGGCAGGGGAGTGAAAAACTGTTTTTT. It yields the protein CSVKGGQGSEKLFF.

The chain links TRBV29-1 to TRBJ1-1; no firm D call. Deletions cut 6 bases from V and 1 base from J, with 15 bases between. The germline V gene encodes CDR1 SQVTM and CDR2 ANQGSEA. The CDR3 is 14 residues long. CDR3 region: CSVRGQKQNTEAFF. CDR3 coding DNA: TGCAGCGTGAGAGGCCAGAAACAGAACACTGAAGCTTTCTTT. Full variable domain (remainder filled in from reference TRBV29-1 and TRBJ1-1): SAVISQKPSRDICQRGTSLTIQCQVDSQVTMMFWYRQQPGQSLTLIATANQGSEATYESGFVIDKFPISRPNLTFSTLTVSNMSPEDSSIYLCSVRGQKQNTEAFFGQGTRLTVV.

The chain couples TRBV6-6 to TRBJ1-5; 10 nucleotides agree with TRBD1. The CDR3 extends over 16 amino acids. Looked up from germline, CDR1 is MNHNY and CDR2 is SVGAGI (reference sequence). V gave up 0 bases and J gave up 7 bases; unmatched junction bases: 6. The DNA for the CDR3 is TGTGCCAGCAGTTACTCGGGACAGGGGTTCGGGCAGCCCCAGCATTTT. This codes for CASSYSGQGFGQPQHF.

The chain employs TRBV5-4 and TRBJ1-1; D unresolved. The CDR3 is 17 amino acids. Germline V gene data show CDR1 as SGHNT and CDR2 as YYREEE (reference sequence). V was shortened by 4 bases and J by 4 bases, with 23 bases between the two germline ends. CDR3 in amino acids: CASSRVEAYRRGTEAFF. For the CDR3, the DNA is TGTGCCAGCAGCAGAGTGGAAGCTTACCGGAGAGGCACTGAAGCTTTCTTT.

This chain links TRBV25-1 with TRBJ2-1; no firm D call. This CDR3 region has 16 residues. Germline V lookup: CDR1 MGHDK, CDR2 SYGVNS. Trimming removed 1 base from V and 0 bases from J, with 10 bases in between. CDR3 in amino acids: CASSECGQSSYNEQFF. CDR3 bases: TGTGCCAGCAGTGAATGTGGGCAGAGCTCCTACAATGAGCAGTTCTTC.

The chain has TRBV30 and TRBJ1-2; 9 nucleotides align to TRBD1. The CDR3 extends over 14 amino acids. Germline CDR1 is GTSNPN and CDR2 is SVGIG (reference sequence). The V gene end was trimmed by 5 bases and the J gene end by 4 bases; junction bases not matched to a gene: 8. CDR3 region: CAWGGDRVSYGYTF. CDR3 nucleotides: TGTGCCTGGGGGGGGGACAGGGTGAGCTATGGCTACACCTTC.

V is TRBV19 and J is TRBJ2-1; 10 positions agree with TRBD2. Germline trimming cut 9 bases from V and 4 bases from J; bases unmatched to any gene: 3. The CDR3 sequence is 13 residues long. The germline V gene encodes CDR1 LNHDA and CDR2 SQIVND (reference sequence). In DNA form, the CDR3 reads TGTGCCAGCAGCGGGGGGGCGTACAATGAGCAGTTCTTC. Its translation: CASSGGAYNEQFF.

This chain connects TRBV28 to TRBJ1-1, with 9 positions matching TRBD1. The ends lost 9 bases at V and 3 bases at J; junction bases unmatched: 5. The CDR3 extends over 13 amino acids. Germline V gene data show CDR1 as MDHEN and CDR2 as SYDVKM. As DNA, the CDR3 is TGTGCCAGTACCGGGACAGGGTACACTGAAGCTTTCTTT. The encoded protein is CASTGTGYTEAFF.

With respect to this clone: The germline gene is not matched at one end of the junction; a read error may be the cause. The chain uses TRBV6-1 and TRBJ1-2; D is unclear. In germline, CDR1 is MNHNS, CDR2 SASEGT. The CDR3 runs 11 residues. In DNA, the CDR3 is TGTGCCAGCAGTGAAACGGGGTTAAGTCGCTTC. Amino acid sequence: CASSETGLSRF.

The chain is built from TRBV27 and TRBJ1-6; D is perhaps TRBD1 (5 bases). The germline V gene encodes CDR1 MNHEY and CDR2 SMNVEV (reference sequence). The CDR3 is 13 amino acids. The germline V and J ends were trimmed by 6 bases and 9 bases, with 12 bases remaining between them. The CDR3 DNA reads TGTGCCAGCAGCGACGGACACGTTTCACCCCTCCACTTT. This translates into CASSDGHVSPLHF.

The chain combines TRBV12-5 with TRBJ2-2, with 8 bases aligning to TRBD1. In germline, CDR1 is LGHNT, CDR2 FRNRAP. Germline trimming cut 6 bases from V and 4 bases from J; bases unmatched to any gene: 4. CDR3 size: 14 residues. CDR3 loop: CASGQGARTGELFF. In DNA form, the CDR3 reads TGTGCTAGTGGGCAGGGGGCGCGCACCGGGGAGCTGTTTTTT. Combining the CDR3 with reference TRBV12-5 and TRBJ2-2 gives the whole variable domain DARVTQTPRHKVTEMGQEVTMRCQPILGHNTVFWYRQTMMQGLELLAYFRNRAPLDDSGMPKDRFSAEMPDATLATLKIQPSEPRDSAVYFCASGQGARTGELFFGEGSRLTVL.